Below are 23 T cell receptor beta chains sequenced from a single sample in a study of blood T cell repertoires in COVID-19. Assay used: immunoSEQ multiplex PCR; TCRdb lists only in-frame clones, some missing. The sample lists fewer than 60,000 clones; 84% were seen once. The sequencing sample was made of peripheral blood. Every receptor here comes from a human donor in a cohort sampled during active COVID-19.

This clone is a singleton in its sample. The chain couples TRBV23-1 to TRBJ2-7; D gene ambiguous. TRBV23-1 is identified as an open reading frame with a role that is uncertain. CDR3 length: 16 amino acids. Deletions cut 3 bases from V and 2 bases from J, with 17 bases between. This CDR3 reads CASSHSYGRSPYEQYF. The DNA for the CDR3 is TGCGCCAGCAGTCATTCCTACGGCAGGTCCCCCTACGAGCAGTACTTC.

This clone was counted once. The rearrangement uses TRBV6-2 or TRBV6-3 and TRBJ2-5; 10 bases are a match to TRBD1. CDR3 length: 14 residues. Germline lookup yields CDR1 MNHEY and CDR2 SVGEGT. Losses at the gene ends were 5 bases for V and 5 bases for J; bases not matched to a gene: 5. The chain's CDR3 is CASSRTGGWETQYF. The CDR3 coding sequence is TGTGCCAGCAGTAGGACAGGGGGGTGGGAGACCCAGTACTTC.

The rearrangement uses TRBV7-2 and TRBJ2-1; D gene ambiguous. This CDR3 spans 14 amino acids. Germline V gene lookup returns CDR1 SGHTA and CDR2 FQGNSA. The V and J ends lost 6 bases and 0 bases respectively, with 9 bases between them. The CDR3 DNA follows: TGTGCCAGCAGATCCCTAAGCTCCTACAATGAGCAGTTCTTC. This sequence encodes CASRSLSSYNEQFF. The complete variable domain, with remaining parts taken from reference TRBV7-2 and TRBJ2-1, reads GAGVSQSPSNKVTEKGKDVELRCDPISGHTALYWYRQSLGQGLEFLIYFQGNSAPDKSGLPSDRFSAERTGGSVSTLTIQRTQQEDSAVYLCASRSLSSYNEQFFGPGTRLTVL.

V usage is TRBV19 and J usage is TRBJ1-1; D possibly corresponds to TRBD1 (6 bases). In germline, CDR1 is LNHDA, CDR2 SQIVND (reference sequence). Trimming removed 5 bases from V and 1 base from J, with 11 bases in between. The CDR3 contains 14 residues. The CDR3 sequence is CASSFRGRNTEAFF. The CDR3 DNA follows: TGTGCCAGTAGTTTCAGGGGTCGGAACACTGAAGCTTTCTTT.

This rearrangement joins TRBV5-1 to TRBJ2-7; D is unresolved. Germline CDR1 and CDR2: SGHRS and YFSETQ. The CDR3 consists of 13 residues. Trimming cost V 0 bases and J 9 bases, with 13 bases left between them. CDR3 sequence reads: CASSLGPATVQYF. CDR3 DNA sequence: TGCGCCAGCAGCTTGGGGCCAGCGACGGTGCAGTACTTC. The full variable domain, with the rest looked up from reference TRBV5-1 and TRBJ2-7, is KAGVTQTPRYLIKTRGQQVTLSCSPISGHRSVSWYQQTPGQGLQFLFEYFSETQRNKGNFPGRFSGRQFSNSRSEMNVSTLELGDSALYLCASSLGPATVQYFGPGTRLTVT.

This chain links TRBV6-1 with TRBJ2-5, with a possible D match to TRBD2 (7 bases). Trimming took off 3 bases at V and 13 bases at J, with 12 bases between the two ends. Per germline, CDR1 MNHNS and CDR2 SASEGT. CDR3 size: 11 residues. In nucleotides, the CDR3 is TGTGCCAGCAGTGAGGGGGGGGGCTTGTACTTC. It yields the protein CASSEGGGLYF.

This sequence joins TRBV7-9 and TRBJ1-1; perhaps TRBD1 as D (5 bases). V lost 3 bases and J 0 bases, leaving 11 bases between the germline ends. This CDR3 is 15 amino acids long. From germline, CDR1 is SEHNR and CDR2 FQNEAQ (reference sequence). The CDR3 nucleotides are TGTGCCAGCAGCTTCGTGGGGGGGATGAACACTGAAGCTTTCTTT. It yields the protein CASSFVGGMNTEAFF.

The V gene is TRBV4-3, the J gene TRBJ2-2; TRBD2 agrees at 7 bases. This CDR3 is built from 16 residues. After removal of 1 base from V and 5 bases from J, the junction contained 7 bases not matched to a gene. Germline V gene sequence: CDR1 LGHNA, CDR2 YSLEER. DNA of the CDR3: TGCGCCAGCAGCCAAGGGGTCGGGAGGAAAACCGGGGAGCTGTTTTTT. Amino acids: CASSQGVGRKTGELFF.

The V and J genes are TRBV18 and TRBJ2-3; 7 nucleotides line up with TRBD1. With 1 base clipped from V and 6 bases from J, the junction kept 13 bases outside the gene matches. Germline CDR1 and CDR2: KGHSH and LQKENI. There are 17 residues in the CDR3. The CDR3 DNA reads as TGTGCCAGCTCACCACTGTTCCGGGACAGACGGAGGGATACGCAGTATTTT. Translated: CASSPLFRDRRRDTQYF.

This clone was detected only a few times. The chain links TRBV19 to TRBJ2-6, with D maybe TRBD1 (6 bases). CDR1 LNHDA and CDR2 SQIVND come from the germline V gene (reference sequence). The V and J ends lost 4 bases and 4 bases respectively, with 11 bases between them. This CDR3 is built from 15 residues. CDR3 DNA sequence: TGTGCCAGTAGTAGACAGGTTTACGGGGCCAACGTCCTGACTTTC. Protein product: CASSRQVYGANVLTF.

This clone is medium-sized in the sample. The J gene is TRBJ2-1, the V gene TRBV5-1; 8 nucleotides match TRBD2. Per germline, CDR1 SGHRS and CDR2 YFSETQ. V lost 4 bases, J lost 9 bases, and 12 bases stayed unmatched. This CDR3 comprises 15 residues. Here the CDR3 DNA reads TGCGCCAGCAGCAAACAACCGGGACTAGAGGGTGAGCAGTTCTTC. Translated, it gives CASSKQPGLEGEQFF.

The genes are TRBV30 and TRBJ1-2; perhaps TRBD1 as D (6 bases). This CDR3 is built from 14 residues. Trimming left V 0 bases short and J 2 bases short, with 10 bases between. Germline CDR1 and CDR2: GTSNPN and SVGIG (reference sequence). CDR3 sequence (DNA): TGTGCCTGGAGTGTAGGTACAGGGAACTATGGCTACACCTTC. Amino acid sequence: CAWSVGTGNYGYTF.

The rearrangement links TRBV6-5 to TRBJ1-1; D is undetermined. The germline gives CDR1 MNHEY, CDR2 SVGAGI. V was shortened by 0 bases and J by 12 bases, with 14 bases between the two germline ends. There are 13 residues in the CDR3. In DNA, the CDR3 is TGTGCCAGCAGTTACTCAGGTGGTGGAGCCCCTTTCTTT. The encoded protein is CASSYSGGGAPFF.

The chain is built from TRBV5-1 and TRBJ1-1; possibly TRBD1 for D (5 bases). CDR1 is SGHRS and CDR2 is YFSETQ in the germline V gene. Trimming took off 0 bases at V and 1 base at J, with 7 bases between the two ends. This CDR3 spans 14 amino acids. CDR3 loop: CASSLEGANTEAFF. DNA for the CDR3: TGCGCCAGCAGCTTGGAAGGGGCGAACACTGAAGCTTTCTTT.

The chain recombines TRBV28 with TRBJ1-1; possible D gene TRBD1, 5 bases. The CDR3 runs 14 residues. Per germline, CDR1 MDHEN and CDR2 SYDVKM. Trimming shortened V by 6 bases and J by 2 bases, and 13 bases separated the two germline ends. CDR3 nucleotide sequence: TGTGCCAGCAGCTCAAATCAGGGTAACACTGAAGCTTTCTTT. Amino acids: CASSSNQGNTEAFF.

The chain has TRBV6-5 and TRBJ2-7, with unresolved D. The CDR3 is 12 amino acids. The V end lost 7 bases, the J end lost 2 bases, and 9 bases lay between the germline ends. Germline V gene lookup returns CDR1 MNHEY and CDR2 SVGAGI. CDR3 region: CASTGSTYEQYF. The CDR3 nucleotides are TGTGCCAGCACTGGCAGTACCTACGAGCAGTACTTC.

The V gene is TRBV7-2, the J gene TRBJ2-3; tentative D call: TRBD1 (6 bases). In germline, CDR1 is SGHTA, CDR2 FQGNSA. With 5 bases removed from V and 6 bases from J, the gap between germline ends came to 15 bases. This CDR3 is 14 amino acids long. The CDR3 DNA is TGTGCCAGCAGCCGGGAATCTAGGGGGGATACGCAGTATTTT. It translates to CASSRESRGDTQYF.

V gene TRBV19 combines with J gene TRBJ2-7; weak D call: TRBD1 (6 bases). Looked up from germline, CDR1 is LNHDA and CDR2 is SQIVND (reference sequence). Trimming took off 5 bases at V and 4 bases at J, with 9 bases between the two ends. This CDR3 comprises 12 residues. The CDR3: CASSETGYEQYF. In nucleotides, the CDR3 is TGTGCCAGTAGTGAGACAGGTTACGAGCAGTACTTC. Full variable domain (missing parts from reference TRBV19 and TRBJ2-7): DGGITQSPKYLFRKEGQNVTLSCEQNLNHDAMYWYRQDPGQGLRLIYYSQIVNDFQKGDIAEGYSVSREKKESFPLTVTSAQKNPTAFYLCASSETGYEQYFGPGTRLTVT.

As DNA, the CDR3 is TGCGCCAGCAGCTCTACCGGCTTAGCGAATAATTCACCCCTCCACTTT. Its translation: CASSSTGLANNSPLHF. The V gene is TRBV5-1, the J gene TRBJ1-6, with D unresolved. The germline V and J ends were trimmed by 3 bases and 5 bases, with 15 bases remaining between them. The CDR3 is 16 residues long. From germline, CDR1 is SGHRS and CDR2 YFSETQ.

The CDR3 loop reads CASRSGTSGYEQYF. DNA for the CDR3: TGTGCCAGCAGGTCCGGGACTAGCGGGTACGAGCAGTACTTC. The J gene is TRBJ2-7, the V gene TRBV5-6; TRBD2 agrees at 12 bases. CDR3 length equals 14 residues. CDR1 is SGHDT, CDR2 YYEEEE, per germline. V lost 5 bases to trimming and J lost 4 bases; unmatched junction nucleotides: 4. Full variable domain (rest looked up from reference TRBV5-6 and TRBJ2-7): DAGVTQSPTHLIKTRGQQVTLRCSPKSGHDTVSWYQQALGQGPQFIFQYYEEEERQRGNFPDRFSGHQFPNYSSELNVNALLLGDSALYLCASRSGTSGYEQYFGPGTRLTVT.

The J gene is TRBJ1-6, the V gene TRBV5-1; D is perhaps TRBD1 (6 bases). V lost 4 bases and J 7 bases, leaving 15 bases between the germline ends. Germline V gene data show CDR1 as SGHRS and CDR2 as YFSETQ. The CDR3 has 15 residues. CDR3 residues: CASSPRIDRNSPLHF. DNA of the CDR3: TGCGCCAGCAGCCCCAGAATCGACAGGAATTCACCCCTCCACTTT.

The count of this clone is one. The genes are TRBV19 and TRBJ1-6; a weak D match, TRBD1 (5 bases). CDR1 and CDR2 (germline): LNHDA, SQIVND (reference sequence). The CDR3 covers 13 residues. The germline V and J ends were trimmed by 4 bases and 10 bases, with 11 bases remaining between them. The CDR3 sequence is CASSNQGPSPLHF. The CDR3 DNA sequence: TGTGCCAGTAGTAACCAGGGCCCATCACCCCTCCACTTT.

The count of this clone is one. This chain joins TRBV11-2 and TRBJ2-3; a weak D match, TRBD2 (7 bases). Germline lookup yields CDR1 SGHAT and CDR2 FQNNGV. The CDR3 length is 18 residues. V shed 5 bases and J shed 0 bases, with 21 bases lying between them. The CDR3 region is CASSLRRPGGGSTDTQYF. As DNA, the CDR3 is TGTGCCAGCAGCCTCCGCCGTCCGGGGGGCGGAAGCACAGATACGCAGTATTTT.